This TCR beta chain was identified during a study of identical twins. Germline CDR1 reads SGHRS; CDR2 reads YFSETQ. The CDR3 sequence is 14 residues long. V was pared by 3 bases and J by 2 bases, with 10 bases between. TCRdb itself ran the 5' RACE reads through MiXCR, one entry per CDR3 protein. In the table there are roughly 710,000 distinct CDR3 sequences, around 6% of which are singletons. The sequence derives from a man aged 18 to 29 in good health. What was sequenced was naive T cells sorted from blood. This chain links TRBV5-1 with TRBJ2-3; D is undetermined. In DNA, the CDR3 is TGCGCCAGCAGCTCCTCCGACAACACAGATACGCAGTATTTT. It yields the protein CASSSSDNTDTQYF.